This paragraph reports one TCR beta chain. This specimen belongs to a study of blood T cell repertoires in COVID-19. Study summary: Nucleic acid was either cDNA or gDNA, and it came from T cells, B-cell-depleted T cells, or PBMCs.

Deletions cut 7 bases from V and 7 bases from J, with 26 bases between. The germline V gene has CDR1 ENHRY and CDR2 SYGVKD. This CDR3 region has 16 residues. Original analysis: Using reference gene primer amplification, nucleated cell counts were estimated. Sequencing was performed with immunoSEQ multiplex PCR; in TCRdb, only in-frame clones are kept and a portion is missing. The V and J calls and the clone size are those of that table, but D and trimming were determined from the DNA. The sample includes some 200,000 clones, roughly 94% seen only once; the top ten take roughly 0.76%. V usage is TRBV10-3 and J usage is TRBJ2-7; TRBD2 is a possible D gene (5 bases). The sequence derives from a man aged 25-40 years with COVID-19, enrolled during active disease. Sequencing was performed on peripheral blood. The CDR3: CAITTLTQEALKEQYF. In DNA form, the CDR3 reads TGTGCCATCACCACATTGACGCAGGAGGCCCTCAAGGAGCAGTACTTC.